Below, 3 T cell receptor beta chains from the same sample are listed, as sequenced in a study of Ad26.COV2.S vaccination and SARS-CoV-2 variants. Treatment here: roughly 20 received Ad26.COV2.S at low or high dose, single or two shots; 5 received placebo; per-sample allocation not given. All samples were drawn on day 63, counting from the first vaccine or placebo injection. Here immunoSEQ multiplex PCR was the method, and the copy in TCRdb shows in-frame clones only, minus some. The sample holds hundreds of thousands of clones, around 90% seen once. Sequenced here: peripheral blood, sampled in a trial of Ad26.COV2.S vaccine versus placebo. The origin of the receptors is a person between 18 and 60 years old who received the Ad26.COV2.S COVID-19 vaccine or a placebo.

The chain joins TRBV5-5 to TRBJ1-5, with 7 bases lining up with TRBD1. CDR3 length: 15 amino acids. V trimming: 0 bases; J trimming: 3 bases; junction bases outside the gene matches: 3. Germline V gene sequence: CDR1 SGHKS, CDR2 YYEKEE (reference sequence). For the CDR3, the DNA is TGTGCCAGCAGCTTGGGAGGGGGCGACAATCAGCCCCAGCATTTT. Protein product: CASSLGGGDNQPQHF. The full variable domain, with the rest looked up from reference TRBV5-5 and TRBJ1-5, is DAGVTQSPTHLIKTRGQQVTLRCSPISGHKSVSWYQQVLGQGPQFIFQYYEKEERGRGNFPDRFSARQFPNYSSELNVNALLLGDSALYLCASSLGGGDNQPQHFGDGTRLSIL.

This chain connects TRBV27 to TRBJ2-7, with D unclear. Germline V gene sequence: CDR1 MNHEY, CDR2 SMNVEV (reference sequence). This CDR3 spans 11 amino acids. V shed 2 bases and J shed 6 bases, with 5 bases lying between them. The CDR3: CASSLGSEQYF. The CDR3 coding sequence is TGTGCCAGCAGTTTAGGGTCCGAGCAGTACTTC.

The sample holds a few counts of this clone. Just one base apart from a much larger clone, this may be a read error. The same CDR3 is also encoded by other DNA sequences in this sample. This sequence joins TRBV7-6 and TRBJ1-3, with 9 bases aligning to TRBD1. V lost 3 bases to trimming and J lost 0 bases; unmatched junction nucleotides: 0. Germline V gene sequence: CDR1 SGHVS, CDR2 FNYEAQ. CDR3 size: 15 residues. DNA for the CDR3: TGTGCCAGCAGCTTGACAGGGGGCTCTGGAAACACCATATATTTT. Amino acid sequence: CASSLTGGSGNTIYF.